This section outlines one TCR beta chain sequence together with its context. Sequencing used immunoSEQ multiplex PCR; TCRdb keeps in-frame clones, though not all of them. Among about 80,000 clones, about 97% were seen once, and the ten largest hold more than 0.15%. With V trimmed by 1 base and J by 14 bases, 8 bases remained unmatched. CDR1 is SGHTA, CDR2 FQGNSA, per germline. This CDR3 spans 13 amino acids. This record comes from a study of technical replicates of blood from a handful of donors. The TCR sequence derives from a human donor in good health. The source material was T cells isolated from PBMCs. This chain connects TRBV7-2 to TRBJ2-1, with 7 positions matching TRBD2. CDR3: CASSLESGLVEFF. The CDR3, as DNA: TGTGCCAGCAGCTTAGAATCAGGACTAGTAGAGTTCTTC.